The 8 T cell receptor beta chains presented below share a single source sample, sequenced in a study of T cell repertoires in cytomegalovirus infection. TCRdb reprocessed the reads with MiXCR, giving one entry per CDR3 protein. The sample consists of roughly 500,000 distinct CDR3 sequences, roughly 34% of them appearing once. What these receptors recognize is not known. The sample in question was cultured PBMCs, obtained from culture after CMV antigen stimulation. These receptor sequences come from a human donor in good health (CMV status not recorded). Some clones in this sample may be carry-over from other donors' samples.

This chain joins TRBV19 and TRBJ1-2; a possible D gene is TRBD1 (5 bases). Germline CDR1 reads LNHDA; CDR2 reads SQIVND (reference sequence). The CDR3 is 15 residues long. Between the trimmed V and J ends, which lost 3 bases and 7 bases, there was a span of 18 bases. The CDR3 loop is CASSILAGMNCGYTF. The CDR3 DNA reads TGTGCCAGTAGTATTCTGGCAGGGATGAATTGTGGCTACACCTTC.

Turning to this clonotype: This may be a read error, as it is one base from a much larger clone. The V call is TRBV7-2, the J call TRBJ2-1, with D perhaps matching TRBD2 (6 bases). The germline V and J ends were trimmed by 6 bases and 6 bases, with 15 bases remaining between them. Germline V CDR1 and CDR2: SGHTA, FQGNSA. The length of the CDR3 is 14 residues. CDR3 DNA: TGTGCCAGCAGGGACCGGACTATTAGCAATGAGCAGTTCTTC. Translated: CASRDRTISNEQFF.

This clonotype was seen ten or more times. The chain combines TRBV7-2 with TRBJ2-5; no reliable D call. The CDR3 runs 12 residues. Germline V CDR1 and CDR2: SGHTA, FQGNSA. V lost 4 bases to trimming and J lost 5 bases, with 8 bases between them. CDR3 coding DNA: TGTGCCAGCAGCTCATCAGTGGAGACCCAGTACTTC. This encodes CASSSSVETQYF.

This clonotype came up a few times. V is TRBV7-2 and J is TRBJ2-3; perhaps TRBD1 as D (6 bases). The CDR3 covers 15 residues. The ends were cut back, 2 bases at V and 1 base at J, with 10 bases in the middle. Germline V gives CDR1 SGHTA, CDR2 FQGNSA. The chain's CDR3 is CASSLYRVRTDTQYF. The CDR3 DNA follows: TGTGCCAGCAGCTTATACAGGGTCCGCACAGATACGCAGTATTTT.

This clonotype has only a few counts. V and J are TRBV6-5 and TRBJ2-1; tentative D call: TRBD2 (5 bases). Germline-derived CDR1 and CDR2 are MNHEY and SVGAGI. The CDR3 loop spans 13 amino acids. V was pared by 7 bases and J by 7 bases, with 14 bases between. This chain's CDR3 is CASTSPESNEQFF. CDR3 DNA sequence: TGTGCCAGCACTAGCCCGGAATCGAATGAGCAGTTCTTC.

This chain's CDR3 is CASSLAAASTGELFF. In nucleotides, the CDR3 is TGTGCCAGCAGCTTAGCAGCGGCCTCCACCGGGGAGCTGTTTTTT. This rearrangement joins TRBV11-3 to TRBJ2-2; TRBD2 might be the D (5 bases). V lost 1 base, J lost 4 bases, and 10 bases lay in between. This CDR3 has 15 amino acids. Germline-derived CDR1 and CDR2 are SGHNT and YENEEA.

This clonotype was counted between two and nine times. The chain uses TRBV7-8 and TRBJ2-5; D perhaps matches TRBD2 (5 bases). Per germline, CDR1 SGHVS and CDR2 FQNEAQ. V was trimmed by 1 base and J by 0 bases, leaving 15 bases between them. The length of the CDR3 is 17 residues. The CDR3 sequence: CASSLGLGVRDQETQYF. The CDR3 nucleotides read TGTGCCAGCAGCTTAGGCCTCGGGGTGAGGGACCAAGAGACCCAGTACTTC.

Only a few counts were recorded for this clonotype. V gene TRBV7-9 combines with J gene TRBJ2-2; 9 positions match TRBD2. In germline, CDR1 is SEHNR, CDR2 FQNEAQ (reference sequence). The CDR3 spans 16 residues. The V gene end was trimmed by 5 bases and the J gene end by 6 bases; junction bases not matched to a gene: 10. CDR3 sequence: CASSPATSGLAGELFF. The CDR3 DNA reads TGTGCCAGCAGCCCAGCGACTAGCGGACTGGCCGGGGAGCTGTTTTTT.